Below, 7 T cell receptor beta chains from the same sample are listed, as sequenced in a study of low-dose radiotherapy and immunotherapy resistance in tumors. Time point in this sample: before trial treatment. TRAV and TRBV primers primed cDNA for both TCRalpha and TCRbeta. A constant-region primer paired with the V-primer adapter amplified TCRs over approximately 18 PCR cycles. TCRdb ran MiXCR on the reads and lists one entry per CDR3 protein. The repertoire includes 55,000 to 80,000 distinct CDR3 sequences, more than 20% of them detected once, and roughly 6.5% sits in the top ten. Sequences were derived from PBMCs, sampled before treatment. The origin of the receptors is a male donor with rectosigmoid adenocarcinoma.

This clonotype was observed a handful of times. DNA of the CDR3: TGTGCCAGTAGTAATACCCCCGGGACAGGGGTGGATGGCTACACCTTC. It translates to CASSNTPGTGVDGYTF. The chain couples TRBV19 to TRBJ1-2; TRBD1 matches 10 bases. Germline V CDR1 and CDR2: LNHDA, SQIVND (reference sequence). CDR3 length: 16 amino acids. V was clipped by 4 bases and J by 6 bases; unmatched bases: 11.

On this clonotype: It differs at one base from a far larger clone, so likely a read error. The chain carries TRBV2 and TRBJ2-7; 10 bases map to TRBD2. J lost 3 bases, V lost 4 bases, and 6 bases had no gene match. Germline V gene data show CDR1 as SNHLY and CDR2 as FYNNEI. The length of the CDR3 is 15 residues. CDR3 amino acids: CASSVPASGSYEQYF. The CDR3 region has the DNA TGTGCCAGCAGTGTACCTGCTAGCGGGAGCTACGAGCAGTACTTC.

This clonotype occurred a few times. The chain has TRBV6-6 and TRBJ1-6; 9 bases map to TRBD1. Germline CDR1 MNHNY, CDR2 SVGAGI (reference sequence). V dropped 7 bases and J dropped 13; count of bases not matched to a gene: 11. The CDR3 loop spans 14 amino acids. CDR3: CASTDEQGAIPLHF. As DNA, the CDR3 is TGTGCCAGCACGGATGAACAGGGGGCGATTCCCCTCCACTTT.

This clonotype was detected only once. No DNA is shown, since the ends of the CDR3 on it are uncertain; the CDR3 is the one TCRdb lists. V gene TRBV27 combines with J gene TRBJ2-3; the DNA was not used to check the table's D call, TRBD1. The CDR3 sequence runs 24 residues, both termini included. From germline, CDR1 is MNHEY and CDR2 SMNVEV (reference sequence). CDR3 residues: CASVSGGDTQYFCASVSGGDTQYF.

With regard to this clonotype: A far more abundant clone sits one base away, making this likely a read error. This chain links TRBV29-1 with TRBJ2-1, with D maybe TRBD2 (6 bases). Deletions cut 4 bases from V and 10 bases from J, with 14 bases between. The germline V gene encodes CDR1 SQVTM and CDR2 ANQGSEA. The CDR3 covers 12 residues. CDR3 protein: CSVAGRKNEQFF. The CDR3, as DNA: TGCAGCGTTGCCGGGAGAAAGAACGAGCAGTTCTTC.

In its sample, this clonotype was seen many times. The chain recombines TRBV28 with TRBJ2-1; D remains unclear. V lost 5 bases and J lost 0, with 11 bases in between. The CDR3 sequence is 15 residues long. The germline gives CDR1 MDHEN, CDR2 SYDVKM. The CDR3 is CASSKDRSSYNEQFF. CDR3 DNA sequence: TGTGCCAGCAGTAAAGATAGGAGCTCCTACAATGAGCAGTTCTTC.

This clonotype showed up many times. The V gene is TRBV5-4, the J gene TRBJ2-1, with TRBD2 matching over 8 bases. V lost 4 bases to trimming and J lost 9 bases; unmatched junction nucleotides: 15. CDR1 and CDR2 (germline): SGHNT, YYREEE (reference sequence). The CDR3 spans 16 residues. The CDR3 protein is CASSLGLAGSRGEQFF. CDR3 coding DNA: TGTGCCAGCAGCCTCGGACTAGCCGGGAGCAGGGGTGAGCAGTTCTTC.